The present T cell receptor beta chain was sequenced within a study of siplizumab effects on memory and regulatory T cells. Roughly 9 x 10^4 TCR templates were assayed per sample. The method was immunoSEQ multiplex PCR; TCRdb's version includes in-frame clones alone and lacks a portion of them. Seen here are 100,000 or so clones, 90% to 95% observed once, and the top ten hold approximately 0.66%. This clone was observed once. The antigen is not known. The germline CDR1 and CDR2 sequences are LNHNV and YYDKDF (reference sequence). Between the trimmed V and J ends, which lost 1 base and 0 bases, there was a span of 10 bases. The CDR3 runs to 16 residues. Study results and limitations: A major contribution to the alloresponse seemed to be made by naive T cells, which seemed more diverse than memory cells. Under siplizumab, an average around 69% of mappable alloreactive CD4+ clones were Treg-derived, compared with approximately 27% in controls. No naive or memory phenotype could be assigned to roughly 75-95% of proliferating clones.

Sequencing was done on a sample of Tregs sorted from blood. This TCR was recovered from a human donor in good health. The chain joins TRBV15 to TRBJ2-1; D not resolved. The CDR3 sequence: CATSRGNSPSYNEQFF. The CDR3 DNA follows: TGTGCCACCAGCAGAGGGAATAGCCCCTCCTACAATGAGCAGTTCTTC.